The TCR beta chain described here comes from a study of cytomegalovirus exposure and HLA in healthy donors. Comment on this clone: Its antigen is not identified.

Study-level findings and limits: Sequencing depth roughly uniform across donors was assumed in presence/absence analyses. Among TCR beta chains, those listed as cytomegalovirus-associated numbered about 150.

This CDR3 is built from 12 residues. Trimming removed 4 bases at V and 3 bases at J, with 7 bases between. Germline V gene data show CDR1 as SGHNT and CDR2 as YYREEE (reference sequence). Primers included in the PCR were 60 Vbeta and 13 Jbeta primers. Per the original data handling: Later, an analysis found about 83 million unique TCR beta chains, and approximately 10 million of these were shared. Assay: immunoSEQ multiplex PCR; the TCRdb copy retains only in-frame clones and omits some. V and J calls and clone size follow that table, whereas D and trimming were derived from the DNA. The profile covers about 150,000 clones, with roughly 90% appearing a single time and approximately 2% taken by the ten largest.

This receptor was taken from a woman under 30 in good health and CMV-seronegative. V and J are TRBV5-4 and TRBJ2-5, with D unclear. What was sequenced was PBMCs. The CDR3 DNA reads as TGTGCCAGCAGCCAAAATGAAGAGACCCAGTACTTC. The encoded protein is CASSQNEETQYF.